This T cell receptor beta chain was captured by sequencing in a study of blood T cell repertoires in COVID-19. The protocol was immunoSEQ multiplex PCR, while the TCRdb copy is restricted to in-frame clones and leaves out a portion. The sample holds about 220,000 clones, roughly nine tenths seen once. V trimming: 3 bases; J trimming: 5 bases; junction bases outside the gene matches: 9. The length of the CDR3 is 17 residues. The V gene's germline CDR1 is KGHDR and CDR2 SFDVKD. The source is a woman aged 18 to 35 in a cohort exposed to, infected with or recovered from COVID-19 (not recorded which). The chain is built from TRBV24-1 and TRBJ2-1; 10 bases match TRBD2. Sequencing was performed on PBMCs or T cells enriched from blood (not recorded which). The CDR3 nucleotides read TGTGCCACCAGTGATATGGTAGCGGGAGGAGCCGACAATGAGCAGTTCTTC. Residues: CATSDMVAGGADNEQFF.